The next 4 T cell receptor beta chains were all read from a single sample in a study of post-analysis software for immune sequencing data. Their target antigens are unknown. Broader study findings: Included in a set of 5 or 6 TRBV segments more frequent in patients than controls were TRBV5-6, TRBV5-1 and TRBV20-1.

The TCR beta cDNA libraries carried unique molecular identifiers. TCRdb recomputed calls from the PCR reads with MiXCR, one row per CDR3 protein. Counted here are fewer than 550,000 distinct CDR3 sequences, under 40% occurring once; the ten biggest clones make up around 6.1%. Sequencing was carried out using blood. The receptor source for this set is a girl aged 2 to 17 with multiple sclerosis.

The V gene is TRBV4-1, the J gene TRBJ2-5, with D uncertain. CDR3 length: 16 amino acids. Germline lookup yields CDR1 MGHRA and CDR2 YSYEKL. The ends were cut back, 3 bases at V and 5 bases at J, with 19 bases in the middle. The CDR3 loop is CASSHPPKQRRETQYF. The CDR3, as DNA: TGCGCCAGCAGCCACCCACCAAAACAACGAAGGGAGACCCAGTACTTC.

This clonotype was counted between two and nine times. The chain has TRBV7-6 and TRBJ2-7, with 11 bases lining up with TRBD1. Germline assignment: CDR1 SGHVS and CDR2 FNYEAQ. With V trimmed by 5 bases and J by 3 bases, 18 bases remained unmatched. This CDR3 spans 19 amino acids. The chain's CDR3 is CASSPTLVPTGTGGYEQYF. The CDR3 nucleotides read TGTGCCAGCAGCCCGACCCTTGTGCCCACCGGGACAGGGGGCTACGAGCAGTACTTC.

V is TRBV5-1 and J is TRBJ1-5; D may be TRBD1 (6 bases). Trimming stripped 0 bases from V and 3 bases from J, with 13 bases between. This CDR3 contains 16 residues. Looked up from germline, CDR1 is SGHRS and CDR2 is YFSETQ. CDR3 DNA: TGCGCCAGCAGCTTGGGCGTTGGACAGAACAATCAGCCCCAGCATTTT. This translates into CASSLGVGQNNQPQHF.

This clonotype turned up a few times. DNA of the CDR3: TGTGCCAGCAGTTACTACGGGGGCCCAGGGTCCTCCTGGACAGATACGCAGTATTTT. It codes for CASSYYGGPGSSWTDTQYF. The chain carries TRBV6-5 and TRBJ2-3, with D perhaps being TRBD1 or TRBD2 (6 bases each). Germline V gives CDR1 MNHEY, CDR2 SVGAGI. Trimming took off 1 base at V and 3 bases at J, with 23 bases between the two ends. This CDR3 is 19 amino acids long.